Presented here are 18 T cell receptor beta chains from one specimen sequenced in a study of T cells after yellow fever vaccination. TCRdb itself ran the 5' RACE reads through MiXCR, one entry per CDR3 protein. The data contain a few hundred thousand distinct CDR3 sequences, 15% to 20% of them seen just once; the ten biggest clones take up roughly a sixth. Sequenced material: PBMCs, taken before the yellow fever booster vaccination. Every receptor here comes from a man between 18 and 29 years old who received the YFV17D yellow fever vaccine.

This clonotype showed up just a few times. J is TRBJ2-2 and V is TRBV7-3; unclear D gene. Germline CDR1 reads SGHTA; CDR2 reads FQGTGA. Trimming stripped 5 bases from V and 8 bases from J, with 12 bases between. The CDR3 loop spans 13 amino acids. This CDR3 reads CASSLQWRGELFF. The CDR3 DNA sequence: TGTGCCAGCAGCCTTCAATGGAGAGGGGAGCTGTTTTTT.

This chain connects TRBV5-6 to TRBJ1-6, with a tentative D call TRBD1 (6 bases). Trimming took 0 bases from V and 10 from J, leaving 11 bases between them. In germline, CDR1 is SGHDT, CDR2 YYEEEE. The CDR3 spans 14 residues. The CDR3: CASSLDNRESPLHF. The CDR3, as DNA: TGTGCCAGCAGCTTGGACAACAGGGAGTCACCCCTCCACTTT.

The V and J genes are TRBV6-2 or TRBV6-3 and TRBJ1-3, with D uncertain. Germline CDR1 is MNHEY and CDR2 is SVGEGT. The CDR3 totals 19 residues. V lost 2 bases and J lost 0, with 20 bases in between. CDR3 DNA sequence: TGTGCCAGCAGTTACCACCGGACGGGCCGAACCTTCTCTGGAAACACCATATATTTT. This translates into CASSYHRTGRTFSGNTIYF.

This clonotype was counted a few times. As DNA, the CDR3 is TGTGCCATCAGTGAGCAGGACACTGAAGCTTTCTTT. This encodes CAISEQDTEAFF. The gene calls are TRBV10-3 and TRBJ1-1; D is ambiguous. Trimming cost V 2 bases and J 3 bases, with 4 bases left between them. Per germline, CDR1 ENHRY and CDR2 SYGVKD. The CDR3 covers 12 residues.

This clonotype was seen a few times. The chain recombines TRBV5-1 with TRBJ2-7; 8 nucleotides align to TRBD1. The CDR3 has 15 amino acids. Trimming removed 0 bases from V and 0 bases from J; junction bases left unmatched: 2. The germline CDR1 and CDR2 sequences are SGHRS and YFSETQ. CDR3 sequence (DNA): TGCGCCAGCAGCTTGGGCCAGGGGGCCTCCTACGAGCAGTACTTC. The encoded protein is CASSLGQGASYEQYF. Combining the CDR3 with reference TRBV5-1 and TRBJ2-7 gives the whole variable domain KAGVTQTPRYLIKTRGQQVTLSCSPISGHRSVSWYQQTPGQGLQFLFEYFSETQRNKGNFPGRFSGRQFSNSRSEMNVSTLELGDSALYLCASSLGQGASYEQYFGPGTRLTVT.

The chain carries TRBV11-3 and TRBJ1-2; tentatively, D is TRBD1 (5 bases). CDR1 is SGHNT and CDR2 is YENEEA in the germline V gene. Trimming cost V 4 bases and J 5 bases, with 17 bases left between them. The length of the CDR3 is 15 residues. DNA for the CDR3: TGTGCCAGCAGCTCGATTAGGAACGGGGGGTATGGCTACACCTTC. It translates to CASSSIRNGGYGYTF.

This clonotype was found many times. The chain links TRBV29-1 to TRBJ2-7; D call uncertain. Trimming took 5 bases from V and 7 from J, leaving 12 bases between them. From germline, CDR1 is SQVTM and CDR2 ANQGSEA. The CDR3 sequence is 11 residues long. Here the CDR3 reads CSVSNVGEQYV. CDR3 coding DNA: TGCAGCGTTTCGAATGTGGGGGAGCAGTACGTC.

Only a few counts were recorded for this clonotype. The rearrangement links TRBV6-5 to TRBJ2-1, with a possible D match to TRBD2 (5 bases). Germline lookup yields CDR1 MNHEY and CDR2 SVGAGI. The CDR3 spans 15 residues. Between the trimmed V and J ends, which lost 8 bases and 0 bases, there was a span of 14 bases. The CDR3 is CASLASGSSYNEQFF. The CDR3 DNA is TGTGCCAGCTTAGCCAGCGGCAGCTCCTACAATGAGCAGTTCTTC.

This clonotype was seen only once. The chain joins TRBV7-2 to TRBJ1-2; maybe TRBD1 (5 bases). CDR1 and CDR2 from the germline V gene are SGHTA and FQGNSA. The length of the CDR3 is 13 residues. V was trimmed by 4 bases and J by 4 bases, leaving 10 bases between them. CDR3 coding DNA: TGTGCCAGCAGCTCAGTGGGACCCTATGGCTACACCTTC. Translated: CASSSVGPYGYTF.

CDR3 protein: CASSFYRGGGYTF. In nucleotides, the CDR3 is TGTGCCAGCAGCTTTTACAGGGGTGGAGGCTACACCTTC. This sequence joins TRBV7-9 and TRBJ1-2; TRBD1 aligns across 7 bases. Germline values: CDR1 SEHNR, CDR2 FQNEAQ (reference sequence). The CDR3 is 13 amino acids. V lost 3 bases and J lost 8; bases outside the gene matches: 6.

This clonotype was counted only a few times. This chain links TRBV6-5 with TRBJ2-6, with D possibly TRBD2 on 6 matching bases. Trimming removed 5 bases at V and 1 base at J, with 18 bases between. Per germline, CDR1 MNHEY and CDR2 SVGAGI. CDR3 length equals 18 residues. The CDR3 coding sequence is TGTGCCAGCAGTCCCTCGGGACTCACCTATTCTGGGGCCAACGTCCTGACTTTC. Residues: CASSPSGLTYSGANVLTF.

The table lists this clonotype with a few counts. V is TRBV4-1 and J is TRBJ2-1; D gene unclear. The CDR3 runs 15 residues. Trimming took off 5 bases at V and 1 base at J, with 12 bases between the two ends. Per the germline V gene, CDR1 is MGHRA and CDR2 is YSYEKL. CDR3 DNA sequence: TGCGCCAGCAGCGTTAGATTTGGATCCTACAATGAGCAGTTCTTC. Translation: CASSVRFGSYNEQFF.

The chain uses TRBV5-1 and TRBJ2-1; a possible D gene is TRBD2 (6 bases). Per germline, CDR1 SGHRS and CDR2 YFSETQ. CDR3 length: 14 amino acids. V was shortened by 5 bases and J by 2 bases, with 11 bases between the two germline ends. The DNA for the CDR3 is TGCGCCAGCAGTCAGGCGGGGACCTACAATGAGCAGTTCTTC. Translating it yields CASSQAGTYNEQFF.

This clonotype was observed a handful of times. The gene calls are TRBV27 and TRBJ2-2; 9 positions match TRBD2. Germline values: CDR1 MNHEY, CDR2 SMNVEV (reference sequence). The CDR3 sequence is 16 residues long. V shed 6 bases and J 2 bases; nucleotides not matched to a gene: 7. The CDR3 loop is CASSTNSGGNTGELFF. CDR3 coding DNA: TGTGCCAGCAGCACTAATAGCGGGGGAAACACCGGGGAGCTGTTTTTT.

This clonotype was counted only a few times. V is TRBV14 and J is TRBJ2-2, with D tentatively TRBD2 (5 bases). The V gene lost 4 bases and the J gene lost 4 bases, with 13 bases spanning the gap. The CDR3 is made up of 15 amino acids. Germline V gives CDR1 SGHDN, CDR2 FVKESK. The CDR3 region is CASSRGSGFTGELFF. The DNA for the CDR3 is TGTGCCAGCAGCCGTGGGTCGGGATTCACCGGGGAGCTGTTTTTT.

V gene TRBV18 combines with J gene TRBJ2-7, with 8 bases fitting TRBD1. The CDR3 length is 15 residues. Germline V CDR1 and CDR2: KGHSH, LQKENI. Trimming cost V 2 bases and J 5 bases; bases outside gene matches: 8. The DNA for the CDR3 is TGTGCCAGCTCACCATCAAGGACAGGGTCCCACGAGCAGTACTTC. It specifies CASSPSRTGSHEQYF. The complete variable domain, with remaining parts taken from reference TRBV18 and TRBJ2-7, reads NAGVMQNPRHLVRRRGQEARLRCSPMKGHSHVYWYRQLPEEGLKFMVYLQKENIIDESGMPKERFSAEFPKEGPSILRIQQVVRGDSAAYFCASSPSRTGSHEQYFGPGTRLTVT.

This clonotype was counted a few times. The chain is built from TRBV4-3 and TRBJ2-5, with TRBD2 matching over 8 bases. The CDR3 covers 16 residues. J lost 9 bases, V lost 0 bases, and 12 bases had no gene match. Germline CDR1 and CDR2: LGHNA and YSLEER. The CDR3 loop reads CASSQDPRDPRGAQYF. For the CDR3, the DNA is TGCGCCAGCAGCCAAGATCCCCGTGACCCGCGGGGGGCCCAGTACTTC.

This clonotype has only a few counts. The rearrangement uses TRBV19 and TRBJ1-1; D remains unclear. This CDR3 is 12 amino acids long. The V end lost 6 bases, the J end lost 1 base, and 6 bases lay between the germline ends. Germline V gives CDR1 LNHDA, CDR2 SQIVND (reference sequence). CDR3 in amino acids: CASRKRNTEAFF. DNA for the CDR3: TGTGCCAGTAGGAAAAGGAACACTGAAGCTTTCTTT.